A single sample gave rise to the 20 T cell receptor beta chains below, sequenced in a study of cytomegalovirus exposure and HLA in healthy donors. Vbeta (60) and Jbeta (13) primers were used in the PCR. TCRdb's copy holds only in-frame clones and misses some; the assay was immunoSEQ multiplex PCR. The sample consists of under 150,000 clones, approximately 78% of them appearing once. The material sequenced was PBMCs. Source of these receptors: a woman in her forties or fifties in good health and CMV-seropositive.

The J gene is TRBJ1-3, the V gene TRBV12-5, with D hard to call. The CDR3 has 12 amino acids. The germline gives CDR1 LGHNT, CDR2 FRNRAP. V gave up 3 bases and J gave up 5 bases, with 5 bases separating them. The CDR3: CASGLLRNTIYF. The CDR3 region has the DNA TGTGCTAGTGGTTTACTGAGAAACACCATATATTTT. Supplemented by reference TRBV12-5 and TRBJ1-3, the full variable domain reads DARVTQTPRHKVTEMGQEVTMRCQPILGHNTVFWYRQTMMQGLELLAYFRNRAPLDDSGMPKDRFSAEMPDATLATLKIQPSEPRDSAVYFCASGLLRNTIYFGEGSWLTVV.

The gene calls are TRBV6-5 and TRBJ1-5, with 8 bases identical to TRBD1. The junction had 3 bases not matched to a gene; V was cut back by 4 bases and J by 4 bases. Germline V gives CDR1 MNHEY, CDR2 SVGAGI. The CDR3 consists of 14 residues. CDR3 bases: TGTGCCAGCAGTTCCTACAGGGGGAATCAGCCCCAGCATTTT. This encodes CASSSYRGNQPQHF.

This clone was counted once. V is TRBV6-7 and J is TRBJ2-7, with D maybe TRBD1 (6 bases). TRBV6-7 carries the ORF label, with uncertain function. The CDR3 totals 14 residues. Trimming left V 7 bases short and J 2 bases short, with 15 bases between. Here the CDR3 reads CASMAPQGTYEQYF. In DNA, the CDR3 is TGTGCCAGCATGGCCCCACAGGGAACCTACGAGCAGTACTTC.

The gene calls are TRBV6-6 and TRBJ1-1, with D uncertain. Trimming stripped 8 bases from V and 3 bases from J, with 16 bases between. Per the germline V gene, CDR1 is MNHNY and CDR2 is SVGAGI (reference sequence). The CDR3 loop spans 14 amino acids. The CDR3 DNA is TGTGCCAGCTCCGCGGGGTCTTGGGACACTGAAGCTTTCTTT. It encodes CASSAGSWDTEAFF.

The rearrangement links TRBV27 to TRBJ2-3, with D hard to call. The CDR3 is made up of 14 amino acids. CDR1 is MNHEY and CDR2 is SMNVEV in the germline V gene (reference sequence). The V gene lost 4 bases and the J gene lost 11 bases, with 19 bases spanning the gap. In DNA form, the CDR3 reads TGTGCCAGCAGTTCCGGCCAGGTAGTGGTACGGCAGTATTTT. Translation gives CASSSGQVVVRQYF.

This chain links TRBV2 with TRBJ1-1, with TRBD1 identical over 9 bases. Germline V gene lookup returns CDR1 SNHLY and CDR2 FYNNEI. V was clipped by 6 bases and J by 11 bases; unmatched bases: 10. The CDR3 length is 13 residues. The CDR3 sequence is CASRLDRGGDAFF. The CDR3 DNA reads as TGTGCCAGCAGGTTGGACAGGGGAGGTGACGCTTTCTTT.

The CDR3 sequence: CASSLANGGLAGLTDTQYF. DNA of the CDR3: TGTGCCAGCAGCTTAGCGAATGGAGGACTAGCGGGACTGACAGATACGCAGTATTTT. The rearrangement links TRBV13 to TRBJ2-3, with 12 bases lining up with TRBD2. With 1 base clipped from V and 3 bases from J, the junction kept 11 bases outside the gene matches. The germline CDR1 and CDR2 sequences are PRHDT and FYEKMQ (reference sequence). This CDR3 is 19 amino acids long.

The rearrangement joins TRBV6-1 to TRBJ1-5, with 7 bases identical to TRBD1. V lost 6 bases, J lost 1 base, and 6 bases stayed unmatched. The CDR3 covers 15 residues. CDR1 MNHNS and CDR2 SASEGT come from the germline V gene. The CDR3 reads CASRNRGISNQPQHF. CDR3 sequence (DNA): TGTGCCAGCAGGAACAGGGGTATCAGCAATCAGCCCCAGCATTTT.

The rearrangement uses TRBV7-6 and TRBJ2-7; TRBD1 is a possible D gene (5 bases). Germline CDR1 is SGHVS and CDR2 is FNYEAQ. CDR3 length equals 14 residues. Trimming took 5 bases from V and 1 from J, leaving 12 bases between them. CDR3 residues: CASSPTDSSYEQYF. CDR3 sequence (DNA): TGTGCCAGCAGCCCGACCGACAGTTCCTACGAGCAGTACTTC.

This clone was observed a handful of times. The chain has TRBV27 and TRBJ1-4; no clear D. Per the germline V gene, CDR1 is MNHEY and CDR2 is SMNVEV (reference sequence). The CDR3 extends over 21 amino acids. Trimming pared 2 bases from V and 0 bases from J, leaving 25 bases between. The CDR3 region is CASSLRSTFMWARATNEKLFF. CDR3 sequence (DNA): TGTGCCAGCAGTTTACGGTCCACCTTTATGTGGGCGCGGGCAACTAATGAAAAACTGTTTTTT.

CDR3 nucleotides: TGCGCCAGCAGCTACAGACAGGGCAGTCCTAACTATGGCTACACCTTC. Translated, it gives CASSYRQGSPNYGYTF. The chain is built from TRBV4-1 and TRBJ1-2; 7 nucleotides align to TRBD1. Germline V gene lookup returns CDR1 MGHRA and CDR2 YSYEKL. The CDR3 is 16 amino acids. J lost 0 bases, V lost 5 bases, and 9 bases had no gene match.

The chain couples TRBV29-1 to TRBJ2-5, with 10 bases identical to TRBD2. The CDR3 is made up of 14 amino acids. With V trimmed by 8 bases and J by 5 bases, 11 bases remained unmatched. Per germline, CDR1 SQVTM and CDR2 ANQGSEA. CDR3 in amino acids: CSSWGLAGDETQYF. In DNA, the CDR3 is TGCAGCTCTTGGGGGCTAGCGGGAGATGAGACCCAGTACTTC.

The chain uses TRBV6-1 and TRBJ2-5, with TRBD1 matching 9 bases. The J call is uncertain, as TRBJ2-7 better fits the DNA end. The CDR3 extends over 14 amino acids. CDR1 is MNHNS and CDR2 is SASEGT in the germline V gene. CDR3 residues: CASRAGTGLYEQYF. CDR3 in DNA: TGTGCCAGCAGGGCCGGGACAGGGCTCTACGAGCAGTACTTC.

The chain recombines TRBV7-9 with TRBJ2-2; TRBD2 agrees at 11 bases. Per the germline V gene, CDR1 is SEHNR and CDR2 is FQNEAQ (reference sequence). The CDR3 is made up of 15 amino acids. Germline trimming cut 5 bases from V and 3 bases from J; bases unmatched to any gene: 2. DNA of the CDR3: TGTGCCAGCAGCCGACTAGCGGGGCACACCGGGGAGCTGTTTTTT. This codes for CASSRLAGHTGELFF.

The chain joins TRBV6-1 to TRBJ1-1; D not resolved. Germline V lookup: CDR1 MNHNS, CDR2 SASEGT. This CDR3 contains 14 residues. With 6 bases removed from V and 0 bases from J, the gap between germline ends came to 11 bases. CDR3 DNA: TGTGCCAGCAGCGCTAAGCGCTTGAACACTGAAGCTTTCTTT. Translated: CASSAKRLNTEAFF.

The chain recombines TRBV10-3 with TRBJ2-7; TRBD2 matches 10 bases. After removal of 6 bases from V and 3 bases from J, the junction contained 14 bases not matched to a gene. The CDR3 is 17 amino acids. Germline assignment: CDR1 ENHRY and CDR2 SYGVKD. The DNA for the CDR3 is TGTGCCATCAGCAAATCTACAGGACTAGCGGAGAGCTACGAGCAGTACTTC. It specifies CAISKSTGLAESYEQYF.

This clone came up a few times. The V call is TRBV27, the J call TRBJ2-7; 8 bases map to TRBD2. Germline V gene sequence: CDR1 MNHEY, CDR2 SMNVEV (reference sequence). There are 15 residues in the CDR3. V lost 5 bases, J lost 3 bases, and 9 bases stayed unmatched. For the CDR3, the DNA is TGTGCCAGCAGTCTCCTAGCGGGTTACAGCTACGAGCAGTACTTC. Translation gives CASSLLAGYSYEQYF.

The genes are TRBV6-5 and TRBJ1-1, with D perhaps TRBD1 (5 bases). Germline CDR1 reads MNHEY; CDR2 reads SVGAGI. The V and J ends lost 0 bases and 4 bases respectively, with 15 bases between them. The CDR3 is made up of 16 amino acids. The CDR3: CASSYSQGYSATEAFF. The CDR3 region has the DNA TGTGCCAGCAGTTACTCGCAGGGTTATAGTGCCACTGAAGCTTTCTTT.

This clone is a singleton in its sample. The chain uses TRBV5-1 and TRBJ1-4, with 8 bases identical to TRBD1. J gave up 5 bases and V 4 bases, and 7 bases lay outside the gene matches. This CDR3 is 15 amino acids long. Germline CDR1 and CDR2: SGHRS and YFSETQ. CDR3 bases: TGCGCCAGCAGCGTGGGGACAGGAAACAATGAAAAACTGTTTTTT. This translates into CASSVGTGNNEKLFF.

This clone was seen a few times. In DNA, the CDR3 is TGTGCCAGCAGCTTGTTCCCAGGGGATAATTCACCCCTCCACTTT. It translates to CASSLFPGDNSPLHF. The chain employs TRBV5-6 and TRBJ1-6; maybe TRBD1 (6 bases). Germline loops: CDR1 SGHDT, CDR2 YYEEEE. CDR3 size: 15 residues. The V end lost 1 base, the J end lost 5 bases, and 10 bases lay between the germline ends. The full variable domain, its missing parts supplied by reference TRBV5-6 and TRBJ1-6, is DAGVTQSPTHLIKTRGQQVTLRCSPKSGHDTVSWYQQALGQGPQFIFQYYEEEERQRGNFPDRFSGHQFPNYSSELNVNALLLGDSALYLCASSLFPGDNSPLHFGNGTRLTVT.